These 32 T cell receptor beta chains originate from one sample sequenced in a study of T-cell memory formation after mild COVID-19 listed by TCRdb under 2021. The library came from 5' RACE. TCRdb shows the sequencer as Illumina NovaSeq 6000. TCRdb reanalyzed the raw reads on its own, using fastp at Q25 for trimming and MiXCR for clone calling, and kept in-frame beta chains. Duplicate CDR3 protein sequences are folded into a single record with the most common DNA and genes. A total of just over 350,000 distinct CDR3 sequences appear in this sample, approximately 14% of them only once. The ten biggest clones cover 22% of the sample. The specimen was PBMCs or a T cell subset sorted from them (not recorded which). The receptors come from a young man who had mild COVID-19 (a few samples of this study predate the infection). The sample titles of this study are shuffled in the database, so cell type and time point are left out; the donor was told from shared clones.

This clonotype turned up a few times. This chain links TRBV30 with TRBJ1-4; 7 nucleotides match TRBD1. From germline, CDR1 is GTSNPN and CDR2 SVGIG (reference sequence). The CDR3 totals 15 residues. The V gene end was trimmed by 1 base and the J gene end by 8 bases; junction bases not matched to a gene: 10. The chain's CDR3 is CAWSDWGGGREKLFF. Here the CDR3 DNA reads TGTGCCTGGAGTGACTGGGGAGGGGGCCGAGAAAAACTGTTTTTT.

In nucleotides, the CDR3 is TGCGCCAGCAGCTCGGACCCATCGGGAGGACTGTTTTTT. It codes for CASSSDPSGGLFF. The V and J genes are TRBV5-1 and TRBJ1-4; the D is unclear. This CDR3 contains 13 residues. CDR1 and CDR2 from the germline V gene are SGHRS and YFSETQ. V lost 3 bases, J lost 13 bases, and 16 bases lay in between.

This chain links TRBV9 with TRBJ1-2, with 11 positions matching TRBD1. The trim removed 6 bases at V and 7 bases at J, leaving 2 bases unmatched. From germline, CDR1 is SGDLS and CDR2 YYNGEE. The CDR3 has 12 amino acids. CDR3 in DNA: TGTGCCAGCACCGGGACAGGGGGTGGCTACACCTTC. This sequence encodes CASTGTGGGYTF.

The sample holds a few counts of this clonotype. The genes are TRBV7-3 and TRBJ2-4; tentatively, D is TRBD2 (5 bases). Looked up from germline, CDR1 is SGHTA and CDR2 is FQGTGA. The CDR3 has 16 residues. Between the trimmed V and J ends, which lost 3 bases and 4 bases, there was a span of 16 bases. The chain's CDR3 is CASSLGSGMGKNIQYF. CDR3 DNA sequence: TGTGCCAGCAGCTTGGGCTCCGGGATGGGGAAAAACATTCAGTACTTC.

This clonotype showed up just a few times. This rearrangement joins TRBV6-6 to TRBJ1-6; D remains ambiguous. Looked up from germline, CDR1 is MNHNY and CDR2 is SVGAGI (reference sequence). V was cut by 5 bases and J by 8 bases, with 7 bases left in between. This CDR3 is built from 12 residues. The CDR3 sequence: CASSRQDSPLHF. CDR3 bases: TGTGCCAGCAGTAGGCAGGATTCACCCCTCCACTTT.

V gene TRBV7-6 combines with J gene TRBJ2-7; a possible D gene is TRBD1 (6 bases). Germline V gene lookup returns CDR1 SGHVS and CDR2 FNYEAQ. V lost 5 bases and J lost 4, with 27 bases in between. The CDR3 spans 18 residues. Written as DNA, the CDR3 is TGTGCCAGCAGCCCCGGGACAACGAAAACCACAAGACCGTACGAGCAGTACTTC. Translated, it gives CASSPGTTKTTRPYEQYF.

V and J are TRBV7-3 and TRBJ1-5, with D perhaps TRBD1 (5 bases). Germline V CDR1 and CDR2: SGHTA, FQGTGA. V shed 1 base and J shed 0 bases, with 7 bases lying between them. This CDR3 is 15 amino acids long. The CDR3 DNA follows: TGTGCCAGCAGCTTAAGGGACGGTAGCAATCAGCCCCAGCATTTT. Protein product: CASSLRDGSNQPQHF.

The sample holds a few counts of this clonotype. The rearrangement joins TRBV4-3 to TRBJ2-1, with 8 bases matching TRBD1. Germline V CDR1 and CDR2: LGHNA, YSLEER. The CDR3 is 16 residues long. With V trimmed by 3 bases and J by 11 bases, 15 bases remained unmatched. CDR3 nucleotide sequence: TGCGCCAGCAGCCATCACTCCCGGGACAGGCACCTTCAGCAGTTCTTC. Amino acid sequence: CASSHHSRDRHLQQFF.

The chain combines TRBV20-1 with TRBJ2-3; TRBD2 aligns across 11 bases. The CDR3 has 16 amino acids. Germline CDR1 DFQATT, CDR2 SNEGSKA (reference sequence). V gave up 4 bases and J gave up 0 bases; unmatched junction bases: 6. For the CDR3, the DNA is TGCAGTGCTATTGGACTAGCGGGTACTAGCACAGATACGCAGTATTTT. Translated: CSAIGLAGTSTDTQYF.

This clonotype was counted only a few times. The V gene is TRBV6-5, the J gene TRBJ2-2; the match to TRBD2 covers 11 bases. The V gene's germline CDR1 is MNHEY and CDR2 SVGAGI. Trimming removed 5 bases from V and 7 bases from J; junction bases left unmatched: 6. The CDR3 is made up of 15 amino acids. CDR3 amino acids: CASSPRLAGLGELFF. In nucleotides, the CDR3 is TGTGCCAGCAGTCCTCGACTAGCGGGGCTCGGGGAGCTGTTTTTT.

The CDR3 region has the DNA TGTGCCAGCAGCGTCGGGACAGGGCCCGGCGAGCAGTACTTC. As protein: CASSVGTGPGEQYF. V and J are TRBV9 and TRBJ2-7; 9 bases map to TRBD1. The trim removed 2 bases at V and 6 bases at J, leaving 6 bases unmatched. The CDR3 totals 14 residues. Germline V CDR1 and CDR2: SGDLS, YYNGEE.

The chain employs TRBV5-1 and TRBJ2-3, with 10 bases identical to TRBD1. Trimming cost V 4 bases and J 6 bases; bases outside gene matches: 8. Germline-derived CDR1 and CDR2 are SGHRS and YFSETQ. The length of the CDR3 is 15 residues. CDR3 amino acids: CASSLIGTGEDTQYF. The CDR3 region has the DNA TGCGCCAGCAGCCTCATAGGGACAGGGGAGGATACGCAGTATTTT.

Concerning this clonotype: Relative to the germline gene, one junction end is altered; a read error may explain this. This sequence joins TRBV2 and TRBJ2-1; TRBD2 aligns across 7 bases. The CDR3 consists of 14 residues. CDR1 SNHLY and CDR2 FYNNEI come from the germline V gene. This chain's CDR3 is CASRGEGSHNEQFF. The CDR3 region has the DNA TGTGCCAGCCGGGGGGAGGGCTCCCACAATGAGCAGTTCTTC.

This clonotype was recorded many times. This chain links TRBV5-1 with TRBJ2-3, with 9 nucleotides matching TRBD2. In germline, CDR1 is SGHRS, CDR2 YFSETQ. The V gene end was trimmed by 5 bases and the J gene end by 2 bases; junction bases not matched to a gene: 6. This CDR3 spans 15 amino acids. The CDR3 loop reads CASRLLAGITDTQYF. The CDR3 nucleotides are TGCGCCAGCAGGTTGCTAGCGGGGATCACAGATACGCAGTATTTT.

The CDR3 sequence is CASSLWGGSQPQHF. The CDR3 DNA is TGTGCCAGCAGCTTGTGGGGTGGGAGCCAGCCCCAGCATTTT. This chain links TRBV5-4 with TRBJ1-5; D unclear. CDR1 SGHNT and CDR2 YYREEE come from the germline V gene (reference sequence). CDR3 length equals 14 residues. Trimming took off 1 base at V and 7 bases at J, with 12 bases between the two ends.

This clonotype was observed a few times. CDR3 sequence reads: CASSYSMGQGNTGELFF. The DNA of the CDR3 is TGTGCCAGCAGTTACTCGATGGGACAGGGTAACACCGGGGAGCTGTTTTTT. The chain uses TRBV6-2 or TRBV6-3 and TRBJ2-2; 9 bases are a match to TRBD1. V gave up 0 bases and J gave up 2 bases; unmatched junction bases: 4. Germline CDR1 and CDR2: MNHEY and SVGEGT. The CDR3 loop spans 17 amino acids.

J is TRBJ1-1 and V is TRBV20-1; 9 nucleotides agree with TRBD1. In germline, CDR1 is DFQATT, CDR2 SNEGSKA (reference sequence). With 7 bases clipped from V and 4 bases from J, the junction kept 13 bases outside the gene matches. The CDR3 has 15 amino acids. The CDR3 spells CSGMRTGDSSTEAFF. The CDR3 region has the DNA TGCAGTGGGATGAGGACAGGGGATAGCAGCACTGAAGCTTTCTTT.

The chain combines TRBV6-5 with TRBJ2-5; D is undetermined. Trimming left V 2 bases short and J 6 bases short, with 10 bases between. CDR1 and CDR2 (germline): MNHEY, SVGAGI. The CDR3 runs to 13 residues. CDR3 residues: CASSYGPYQTQYF. In DNA, the CDR3 is TGTGCCAGCAGTTACGGTCCTTATCAGACCCAGTACTTC.

In this sample, this clonotype turned up many times. DNA of the CDR3: TGTGCCAGCAGCTTGGTCCCGGAGATCTACGAGCAGTACTTC. Translation: CASSLVPEIYEQYF. This chain connects TRBV7-9 to TRBJ2-7; D uncertain. The CDR3 contains 14 residues. Between the trimmed V and J ends, which lost 3 bases and 3 bases, there was a span of 12 bases. Germline CDR1 reads SEHNR; CDR2 reads FQNEAQ (reference sequence).

This clonotype was detected only a few times. The CDR3 loop reads CASSLDVPYEQYV. CDR3 nucleotide sequence: TGTGCCAGCAGCTTGGACGTTCCTTACGAGCAGTACGTC. The V gene is TRBV5-6, the J gene TRBJ2-7, with unresolved D. Trimming cost V 0 bases and J 4 bases, with 8 bases left between them. Germline-derived CDR1 and CDR2 are SGHDT and YYEEEE. This CDR3 has 13 amino acids.

This clonotype occurred a few times. The chain links TRBV12-3 or TRBV12-4 to TRBJ1-6, with D perhaps TRBD1 (5 bases). The CDR3 is 14 residues long. V lost 4 bases and J lost 10, with 14 bases in between. The CDR3 DNA is TGTGCCAGCAGTTGGGGTCAGGGAAGGTCACCCCTCCACTTT. Protein sequence: CASSWGQGRSPLHF.

Only a few counts were recorded for this clonotype. The chain employs TRBV7-2 and TRBJ2-5; 11 bases are shared with TRBD2. Germline-derived CDR1 and CDR2 are SGHTA and FQGNSA. There are 17 residues in the CDR3. Germline trimming cut 1 base from V and 6 bases from J; bases unmatched to any gene: 10. CDR3 region: CASSLVSGSGGAQTQYF. DNA for the CDR3: TGTGCCAGCAGCTTAGTCTCGGGTAGCGGGGGGGCCCAGACCCAGTACTTC.

A few counts support this clonotype. The genes are TRBV6-2 or TRBV6-3 and TRBJ2-5; 7 bases map to TRBD2. The CDR3 covers 15 residues. V was pared by 4 bases and J by 10 bases, with 15 bases of the junction left unmatched. Looked up from germline, CDR1 is MNHEY and CDR2 is SVGEGT. The CDR3 region has the DNA TGTGCCAGCAGTTGGCGTACGGGGGGTCCTCGGATCCAGTACTTC. This sequence encodes CASSWRTGGPRIQYF.

This clonotype was counted a few times. The chain uses TRBV7-8 and TRBJ1-6; 9 bases line up with TRBD1. CDR3 length: 15 residues. Germline assignment: CDR1 SGHVS and CDR2 FQNEAQ. Trimming cost V 7 bases and J 14 bases; bases outside gene matches: 15. The CDR3 here is CASTPTWGTGTTLHF. The CDR3 region has the DNA TGTGCCAGCACCCCTACCTGGGGGACAGGGACTACCCTCCACTTT. Variable domain in full (rest from reference TRBV7-8 and TRBJ1-6): GAGVSQSPRYKVAKRGQDVALRCDPISGHVSLFWYQQALGQGPEFLTYFQNEAQLDKSGLPSDRFFAERPEGSVSTLKIQRTQQEDSAVYLCASTPTWGTGTTLHFGNGTRLTVT.

This clonotype turned up a few times. CDR3 protein: CSGAGLDYEQYF. CDR3 nucleotides: TGCAGCGGAGCGGGGTTAGACTACGAGCAGTACTTC. J is TRBJ2-7 and V is TRBV29-1; 7 nucleotides match TRBD2. The trim removed 7 bases at V and 3 bases at J, leaving 6 bases unmatched. Germline CDR1 is SQVTM and CDR2 is ANQGSEA. The CDR3 contains 12 residues.

V and J are TRBV11-3 and TRBJ2-1, with D possibly being TRBD1 or TRBD2 (5 bases each). Between the trimmed V and J ends, which lost 0 bases and 0 bases, there was a span of 12 bases. The CDR3 is 17 residues long. CDR1 is SGHNT, CDR2 YENEEA, per germline. DNA of the CDR3: TGTGCCAGCAGCTTAGACGGGGCATCGAGCTCCTACAATGAGCAGTTCTTC. The encoded protein is CASSLDGASSSYNEQFF.

This clonotype appeared many times. V is TRBV6-2 or TRBV6-3 and J is TRBJ2-2; D unclear. V gave up 2 bases and J gave up 2 bases, with 15 bases separating them. Per germline, CDR1 MNHEY and CDR2 SVGEGT. The CDR3 spans 17 residues. CDR3 in amino acids: CASSYPDQHFNTGELFF. DNA for the CDR3: TGTGCCAGCAGTTACCCTGACCAACACTTCAACACCGGGGAGCTGTTTTTT.

V and J are TRBV9 and TRBJ1-1; D is ambiguous. CDR3 size: 14 residues. In germline, CDR1 is SGDLS, CDR2 YYNGEE. V was trimmed by 0 bases and J by 6 bases, leaving 12 bases between them. The CDR3: CASSVDPSGSEAFF. In DNA, the CDR3 is TGTGCCAGCAGCGTAGACCCCTCGGGTTCTGAAGCTTTCTTT. The entire variable domain, with the rest obtained from reference TRBV9 and TRBJ1-1, is as follows: DSGVTQTPKHLITATGQRVTLRCSPRSGDLSVYWYQQSLDQGLQFLIQYYNGEERAKGNILERFSAQQFPDLHSELNLSSLELGDSALYFCASSVDPSGSEAFFGQGTRLTVV.

This clonotype was seen only a few times. The rearrangement joins TRBV7-2 to TRBJ2-5, with no clear D. V was shortened by 4 bases and J by 1 base, with 4 bases between the two germline ends. CDR1 and CDR2 (germline): SGHTA, FQGNSA. This CDR3 has 12 residues. The CDR3 coding sequence is TGTGCCAGCAGCTCCCGCCAAGAGACCCAGTACTTC. It yields the protein CASSSRQETQYF.

This clonotype was seen more than once but under ten times. The V call is TRBV7-8, the J call TRBJ2-3; the D call may be TRBD1 or TRBD2 (5 bases each). The ends were cut back, 0 bases at V and 0 bases at J, with 16 bases in the middle. The CDR3 runs 18 residues. Germline V gene lookup returns CDR1 SGHVS and CDR2 FQNEAQ. The CDR3 sequence is CASSLAYRRTASTDTQYF. The DNA of the CDR3 is TGTGCCAGCAGCTTAGCGTACAGGAGGACGGCGAGCACAGATACGCAGTATTTT. The whole variable domain, filled in from reference TRBV7-8 and TRBJ2-3, reads GAGVSQSPRYKVAKRGQDVALRCDPISGHVSLFWYQQALGQGPEFLTYFQNEAQLDKSGLPSDRFFAERPEGSVSTLKIQRTQQEDSAVYLCASSLAYRRTASTDTQYFGPGTRLTVL.

V is TRBV7-9 and J is TRBJ2-1; 7 bases line up with TRBD2. V lost 5 bases and J lost 0; bases outside the gene matches: 10. The germline V gene encodes CDR1 SEHNR and CDR2 FQNEAQ (reference sequence). There are 17 residues in the CDR3. The CDR3 spells CASSAGVRSYSYNEQFF. The CDR3 nucleotides are TGTGCCAGCAGCGCGGGGGTAAGGTCTTACTCCTACAATGAGCAGTTCTTC.

This chain joins TRBV5-1 and TRBJ2-3; D not resolved. This CDR3 is 14 amino acids long. Per germline, CDR1 SGHRS and CDR2 YFSETQ. The V and J ends lost 4 bases and 0 bases respectively, with 9 bases between them. The CDR3 DNA is TGCGCCAGCAGCAACTCGGTTAGCACAGATACGCAGTATTTT. Amino acid sequence: CASSNSVSTDTQYF.